This T cell receptor (beta chain) was sequenced during a study of OX40 agonist ivuxolimab in advanced cancers. This clone has just one count. Here immunoSEQ multiplex PCR was the method, and the copy in TCRdb shows in-frame clones only, minus some. The sample includes about 89,000 clones, 70% to 90% seen only once; the top ten take approximately 0.26%. Trimming removed 3 bases at V and 1 base at J, with 12 bases between. There are 15 residues in the CDR3. Germline-derived CDR1 and CDR2 are LNHDA and SQIVND (reference sequence). The rearrangement joins TRBV19 to TRBJ2-5; D perhaps matches TRBD2 (6 bases). The sample in question was CD4+ or CD8+ T cells sorted from blood, obtained in a trial of the OX40 agonist ivuxolimab. The source of this sequence is an adult with an advanced solid tumor such as melanoma, head and neck, liver or kidney cancer. The CDR3 spells CASSIDGGFQETQYF. CDR3 coding DNA: TGTGCCAGTAGTATCGATGGGGGGTTCCAAGAGACCCAGTACTTC. The full variable domain, with the rest looked up from reference TRBV19 and TRBJ2-5, is DGGITQSPKYLFRKEGQNVTLSCEQNLNHDAMYWYRQDPGQGLRLIYYSQIVNDFQKGDIAEGYSVSREKKESFPLTVTSAQKNPTAFYLCASSIDGGFQETQYFGPGTRLLVL.